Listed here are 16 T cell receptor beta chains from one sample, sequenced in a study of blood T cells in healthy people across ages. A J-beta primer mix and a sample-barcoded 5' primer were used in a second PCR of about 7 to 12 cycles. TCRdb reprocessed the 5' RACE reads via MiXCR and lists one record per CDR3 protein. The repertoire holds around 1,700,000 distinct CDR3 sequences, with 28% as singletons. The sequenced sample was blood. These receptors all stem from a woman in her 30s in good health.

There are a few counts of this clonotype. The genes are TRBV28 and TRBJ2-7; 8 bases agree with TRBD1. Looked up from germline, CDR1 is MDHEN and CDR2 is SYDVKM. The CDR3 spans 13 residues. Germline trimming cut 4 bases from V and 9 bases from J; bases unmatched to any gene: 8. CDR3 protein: CASSSRGPLVQYF. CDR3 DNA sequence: TGTGCCAGCAGTTCCAGGGGGCCCCTCGTGCAGTACTTC.

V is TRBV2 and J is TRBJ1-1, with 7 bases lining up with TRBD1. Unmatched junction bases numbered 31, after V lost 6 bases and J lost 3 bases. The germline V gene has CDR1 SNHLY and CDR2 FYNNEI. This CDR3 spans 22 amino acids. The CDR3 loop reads CASRSDDPGTVVNSWRDTEAFF. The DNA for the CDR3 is TGTGCCAGCAGGAGTGACGATCCCGGGACAGTAGTTAATTCTTGGCGGGACACTGAAGCTTTCTTT.

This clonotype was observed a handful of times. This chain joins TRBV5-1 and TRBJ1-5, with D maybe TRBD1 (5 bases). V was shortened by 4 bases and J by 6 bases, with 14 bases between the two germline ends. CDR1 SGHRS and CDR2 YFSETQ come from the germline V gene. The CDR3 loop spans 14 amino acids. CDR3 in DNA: TGCGCCAGCAGCCCTGGCGAGGGGATTCAGCCCCAGCATTTT. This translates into CASSPGEGIQPQHF.

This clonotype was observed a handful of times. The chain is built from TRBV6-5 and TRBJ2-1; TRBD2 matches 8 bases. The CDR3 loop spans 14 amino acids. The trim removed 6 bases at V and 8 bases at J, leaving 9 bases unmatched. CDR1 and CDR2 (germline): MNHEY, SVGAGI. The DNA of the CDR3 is TGTGCCAGCAGCTCCTTTCTAGCGGGCGATGAGCAGTTCTTC. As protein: CASSSFLAGDEQFF.

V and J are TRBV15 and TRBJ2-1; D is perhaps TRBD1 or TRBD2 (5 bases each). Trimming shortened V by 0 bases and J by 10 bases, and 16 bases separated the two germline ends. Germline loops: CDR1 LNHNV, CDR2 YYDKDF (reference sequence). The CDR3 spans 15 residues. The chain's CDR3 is CATSRDRDLWEEQFF. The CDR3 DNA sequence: TGTGCCACCAGCAGAGACCGGGACCTCTGGGAGGAGCAGTTCTTC.

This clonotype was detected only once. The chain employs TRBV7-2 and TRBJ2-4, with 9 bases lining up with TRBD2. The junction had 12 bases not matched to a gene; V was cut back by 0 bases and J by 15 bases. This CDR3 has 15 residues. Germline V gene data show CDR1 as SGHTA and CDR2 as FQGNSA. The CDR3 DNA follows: TGTGCCAGCAGCTTAGCGGGAGCGGGGGGCCACCTGGGGTACTTC. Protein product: CASSLAGAGGHLGYF.

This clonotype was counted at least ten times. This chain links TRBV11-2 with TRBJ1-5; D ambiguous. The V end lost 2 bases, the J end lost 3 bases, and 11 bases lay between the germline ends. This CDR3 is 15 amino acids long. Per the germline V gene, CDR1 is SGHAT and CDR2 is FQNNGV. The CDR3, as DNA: TGTGCCAGCAGCTTATCTCAGGCCCCCAATCAGCCCCAGCATTTT. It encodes CASSLSQAPNQPQHF.

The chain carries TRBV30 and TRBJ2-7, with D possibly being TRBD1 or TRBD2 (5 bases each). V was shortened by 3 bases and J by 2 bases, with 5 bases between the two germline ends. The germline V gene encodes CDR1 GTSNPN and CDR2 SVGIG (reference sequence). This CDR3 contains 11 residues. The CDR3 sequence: CAWRGPYEQYF. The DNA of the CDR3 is TGTGCCTGGAGGGGACCCTACGAGCAGTACTTC. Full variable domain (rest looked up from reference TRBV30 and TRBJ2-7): SQTIHQWPATLVQPVGSPLSLECTVEGTSNPNLYWYRQAAGRGLQLLFYSVGIGQISSEVPQNLSASRPQDRQFILSSKKLLLSDSGFYLCAWRGPYEQYFGPGTRLTVT.

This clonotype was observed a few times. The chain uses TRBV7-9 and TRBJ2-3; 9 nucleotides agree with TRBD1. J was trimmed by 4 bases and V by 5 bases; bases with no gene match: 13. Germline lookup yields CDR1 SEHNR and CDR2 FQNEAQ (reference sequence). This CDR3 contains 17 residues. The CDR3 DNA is TGTGCCAGCAGCAAACCCACCGGGACAGGGATCGCAGATACGCAGTATTTT. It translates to CASSKPTGTGIADTQYF. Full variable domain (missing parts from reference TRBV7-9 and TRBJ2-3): DTGVSQNPRHKITKRGQNVTFRCDPISEHNRLYWYRQTLGQGPEFLTYFQNEAQLEKSRLLSDRFSAERPKGSFSTLEIQRTEQGDSAMYLCASSKPTGTGIADTQYFGPGTRLTVL.

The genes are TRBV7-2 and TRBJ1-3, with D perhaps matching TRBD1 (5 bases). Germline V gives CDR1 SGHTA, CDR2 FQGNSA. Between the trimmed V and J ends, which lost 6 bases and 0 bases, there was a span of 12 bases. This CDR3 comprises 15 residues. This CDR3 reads CASRPGTFSGNTIYF. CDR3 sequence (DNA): TGTGCCAGCAGACCCGGGACCTTCTCTGGAAACACCATATATTTT.

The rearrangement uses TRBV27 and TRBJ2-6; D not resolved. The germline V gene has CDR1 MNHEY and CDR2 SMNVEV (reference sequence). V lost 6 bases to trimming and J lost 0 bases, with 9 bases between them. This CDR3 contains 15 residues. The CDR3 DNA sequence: TGTGCCAGCAGGGTTTTTGCCTCTGGGGCCAACGTCCTGACTTTC. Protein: CASRVFASGANVLTF.

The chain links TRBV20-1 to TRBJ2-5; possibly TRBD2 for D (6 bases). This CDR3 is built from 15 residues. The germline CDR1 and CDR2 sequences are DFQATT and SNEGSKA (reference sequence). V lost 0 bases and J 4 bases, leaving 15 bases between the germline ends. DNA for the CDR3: TGCAGTGCTAGAGATTCAAGGGCCGGGGGAGAGACCCAGTACTTC. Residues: CSARDSRAGGETQYF.

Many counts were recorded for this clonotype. The CDR3 is CASSLYPPTSGSTDTQYF. The CDR3 DNA reads TGTGCCAGCAGCTTGTATCCCCCGACTAGCGGGAGCACAGATACGCAGTATTTT. The chain combines TRBV7-2 with TRBJ2-3, with 10 bases aligning to TRBD2. Per germline, CDR1 SGHTA and CDR2 FQGNSA. The CDR3 totals 18 residues. The ends lost 3 bases at V and 0 bases at J; junction bases unmatched: 9.

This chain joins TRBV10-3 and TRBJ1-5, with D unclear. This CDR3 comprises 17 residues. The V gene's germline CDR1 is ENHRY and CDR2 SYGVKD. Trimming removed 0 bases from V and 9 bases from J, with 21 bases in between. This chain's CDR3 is CAISESLTASLPTPQHF. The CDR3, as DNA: TGTGCCATCAGTGAGTCTCTGACGGCGAGTCTCCCCACGCCCCAGCATTTT.

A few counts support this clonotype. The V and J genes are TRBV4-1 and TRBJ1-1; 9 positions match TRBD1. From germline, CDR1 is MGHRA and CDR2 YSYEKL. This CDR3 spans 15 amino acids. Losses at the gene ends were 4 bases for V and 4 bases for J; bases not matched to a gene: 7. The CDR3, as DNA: TGCGCCAGCAGCCCACCCGGGACAGGGACCACTGAAGCTTTCTTT. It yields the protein CASSPPGTGTTEAFF.

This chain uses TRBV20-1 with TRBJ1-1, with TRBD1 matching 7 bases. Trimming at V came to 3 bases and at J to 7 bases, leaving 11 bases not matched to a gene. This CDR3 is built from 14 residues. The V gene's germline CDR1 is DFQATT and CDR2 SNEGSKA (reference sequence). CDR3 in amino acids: CSASPHLGTVEAFF. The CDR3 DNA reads TGCAGTGCTAGCCCTCACTTGGGGACAGTTGAAGCTTTCTTT.